This paragraph covers one T cell receptor (beta chain) sequence. The antigen remains undetermined. The CDR3 has 13 residues. CDR1 is MNHEY and CDR2 is SVGAGI in the germline V gene. Deletions cut 4 bases from V and 8 bases from J, with 9 bases between. This sample was included in a study of OX40 agonist ivuxolimab in advanced cancers. Across the study: With ivuxolimab, an agonistic anti-OX40 (CD134) antibody, patients were treated. Study observations and caveats: Clonal expansion was seen in CD4+ and CD8+ blood T cells by week 6 at 0.1 to 3.0 mg/kg. Fewer expanded clones were found on average in CD4+ than in CD8+ T cells. Antigen targets of the expanded peripheral T cells went undetermined.

Here immunoSEQ multiplex PCR was the method, and the copy in TCRdb shows in-frame clones only, minus some. Of under 100,000 clones in the sample, roughly 85% were seen once. Sample: CD4+ or CD8+ T cells sorted from blood, taken in a trial of the OX40 agonist ivuxolimab. The clonotype comes from an adult with an advanced solid tumor such as melanoma, head and neck, liver or kidney cancer. This chain links TRBV6-5 with TRBJ1-6, with no clear D. The CDR3 DNA sequence: TGTGCCAGCAGTTCTGTCGCCGATTCACCCCTCCACTTT. Encoded protein: CASSSVADSPLHF.